This TCR beta chain was found in a study of blood T cell repertoires in COVID-19. Study-level information: Two negative PCRs, clearance, or symptom resolution had been documented for recovered Cohort 3 donors. PBMCs, B-cell-depleted T cells, or T cells were the source of the cDNA or gDNA that made up the material.

This clone has a handful of counts. TCRdb's table, derived via immunoSEQ multiplex PCR, lists solely in-frame clones and lacks some. The repertoire consists of approximately 150,000 clones, with approximately 84% occurring once and the leading ten covering 3% to 4%. Participants, about 18 to 89 years old, spanned more than 20 US areas. The study assigned cohorts using participant-reported clinical history. V gave up 5 bases and J gave up 7 bases, with 11 bases separating them. The CDR3 covers 13 residues. Germline-derived CDR1 and CDR2 are SEHNR and FQNEAQ (reference sequence). Material for sequencing was PBMCs or T cells enriched from blood (not recorded which). V gene TRBV7-9 combines with J gene TRBJ1-4; D not certain. This TCR was sampled from a man over 45 in a cohort exposed to, infected with or recovered from COVID-19 (not recorded which). CDR3: CASSRTRGEKLFF. The CDR3 coding sequence is TGTGCCAGCAGCAGGACTCGGGGTGAAAAACTGTTTTTT.